This passage covers 26 T cell receptor beta chains from one sample sequenced in a study of T cell responses to AZD1222 COVID-19 vaccine. TCRdb's table, derived via immunoSEQ multiplex PCR, lists solely in-frame clones and lacks some. This table has about 84,000 clones, roughly 85% appearing once. Specimen: peripheral blood, collected 28 days after the second AZD1222 dose. These receptors came from an adult who received the AZD1222 COVID-19 vaccine.

This chain connects TRBV2 to TRBJ1-5; 9 bases match TRBD1. V dropped 6 bases and J dropped 8; count of bases not matched to a gene: 11. The CDR3 spans 15 residues. Germline V gene data show CDR1 as SNHLY and CDR2 as FYNNEI. CDR3 DNA: TGTGCCAGCAGCCTAGGGGGACAGGGTAGGGAGCCCCAGCATTTT. Translation gives CASSLGGQGREPQHF.

This clone is a singleton in its sample. J is TRBJ2-1 and V is TRBV24-1; 11 bases map to TRBD2. The trim removed 3 bases at V and 4 bases at J, leaving 13 bases unmatched. The germline V gene has CDR1 KGHDR and CDR2 SFDVKD. The CDR3 totals 19 residues. The CDR3 spells CATSDQRGTGTSGYNEQFF. The CDR3, as DNA: TGTGCCACCAGTGATCAACGGGGGACCGGGACTAGCGGATACAATGAGCAGTTCTTC.

This clone showed up just once. V and J are TRBV28 and TRBJ2-7; TRBD2 matches at 16 bases. From germline, CDR1 is MDHEN and CDR2 SYDVKM. The CDR3 covers 16 residues. The V and J ends lost 5 bases and 6 bases, in that order; junction bases with no gene match: 7. The CDR3 nucleotides are TGTGCCAGCAGTAAACCGGGACTAGCGGGGGGGCGCGAGCAGTACGTC. Translating gives CASSKPGLAGGREQYV.

The rearrangement links TRBV9 to TRBJ1-2, with 7 nucleotides matching TRBD1. The CDR3 has 14 residues. Germline lookup yields CDR1 SGDLS and CDR2 YYNGEE. V dropped 3 bases and J dropped 7; count of bases not matched to a gene: 9. This CDR3 is CASSAVQGQGGYTF. The DNA for the CDR3 is TGTGCCAGCAGCGCCGTACAGGGGCAAGGTGGCTACACCTTC.

The gene calls are TRBV5-1 and TRBJ1-5; D possibly corresponds to TRBD1 (5 bases). This CDR3 comprises 14 residues. The V end lost 4 bases, the J end lost 3 bases, and 11 bases lay between the germline ends. Germline lookup yields CDR1 SGHRS and CDR2 YFSETQ. The CDR3, as DNA: TGCGCCAGCAGCCCCGGACACCCCAATCAGCCCCAGCATTTT. Protein product: CASSPGHPNQPQHF.

The chain links TRBV5-6 to TRBJ1-3, with D possibly being TRBD1 (5 bases). This CDR3 is 15 amino acids long. The V end lost 0 bases, the J end lost 0 bases, and 7 bases lay between the germline ends. Germline CDR1 and CDR2: SGHDT and YYEEEE. CDR3 in amino acids: CASSLAQVSGNTIYF. The CDR3, as DNA: TGTGCCAGCAGCTTGGCACAGGTCTCTGGAAACACCATATATTTT. Full variable domain (remainder filled in from reference TRBV5-6 and TRBJ1-3): DAGVTQSPTHLIKTRGQQVTLRCSPKSGHDTVSWYQQALGQGPQFIFQYYEEEERQRGNFPDRFSGHQFPNYSSELNVNALLLGDSALYLCASSLAQVSGNTIYFGEGSWLTVV.

This chain links TRBV30 with TRBJ1-1; D uncertain. CDR3 length: 13 residues. Germline V lookup: CDR1 GTSNPN, CDR2 SVGIG (reference sequence). Trimming cost V 0 bases and J 5 bases, with 10 bases left between them. CDR3 sequence: CAWSVRGGTEAFF. CDR3 bases: TGTGCCTGGAGTGTACGGGGAGGAACTGAAGCTTTCTTT.

The chain carries TRBV10-1 and TRBJ2-1; maybe TRBD2 (5 bases). Deletions cut 6 bases from V and 0 bases from J, with 15 bases between. From germline, CDR1 is WNHNN and CDR2 SYGVQD (reference sequence). The CDR3 runs to 16 residues. Here the CDR3 DNA reads TGCGCCAGCAGCCCCACTGGCCGGGGCTCCTACAATGAGCAGTTCTTC. This sequence encodes CASSPTGRGSYNEQFF.

The chain carries TRBV28 and TRBJ1-2; possibly TRBD1 for D (6 bases). This CDR3 comprises 13 residues. V lost 6 bases and J lost 4, with 12 bases in between. Looked up from germline, CDR1 is MDHEN and CDR2 is SYDVKM. The CDR3 here is CASRPTGVYGYTF. The CDR3 DNA reads as TGTGCCAGCAGGCCGACAGGCGTCTATGGCTACACCTTC.

The chain has TRBV4-2 and TRBJ1-2, with a weak D call TRBD1 (6 bases). CDR1 and CDR2 (germline): LGHNA, YNFKEQ. This CDR3 has 15 amino acids. The germline V and J ends were trimmed by 1 base and 8 bases, with 17 bases remaining between them. CDR3 sequence (DNA): TGTGCCAGCAGCCAAGTGCGGACAGAGCATGGGGGCTACACCTTC. Translating gives CASSQVRTEHGGYTF.

This clone was detected a few times. The chain combines TRBV1 with TRBJ1-4. TRBV1 is marked as a pseudogene. The CDR3 sequence is 14 residues long. The CDR3 is CTSSQERDPEKLFF. The CDR3, as DNA: TGCACCAGCAGCCAAGAACGGGACCCTGAAAAACTGTTTTTT.

The chain recombines TRBV6-6 with TRBJ1-3; D perhaps matches TRBD1 (5 bases). This CDR3 is built from 16 residues. Germline assignment: CDR1 MNHNY and CDR2 SVGAGI (reference sequence). The ends were cut back, 6 bases at V and 2 bases at J, with 17 bases in the middle. CDR3 region: CASSRSDRLTGNTIYF. The CDR3 DNA reads TGTGCCAGCAGCCGATCAGACAGATTGACTGGAAACACCATATATTTT.

The chain carries TRBV19 and TRBJ2-1; TRBD2 agrees at 10 bases. Germline CDR1 reads LNHDA; CDR2 reads SQIVND (reference sequence). J was trimmed by 4 bases and V by 2 bases; bases with no gene match: 5. This CDR3 contains 16 residues. CDR3 sequence: CASSIMALAGYNEQFF. As DNA, the CDR3 is TGTGCCAGTAGTATAATGGCACTAGCGGGGTACAATGAGCAGTTCTTC. Full variable domain (missing parts from reference TRBV19 and TRBJ2-1): DGGITQSPKYLFRKEGQNVTLSCEQNLNHDAMYWYRQDPGQGLRLIYYSQIVNDFQKGDIAEGYSVSREKKESFPLTVTSAQKNPTAFYLCASSIMALAGYNEQFFGPGTRLTVL.

The chain has TRBV3-1 (or the pseudogene TRBV3-2) and TRBJ1-1; no clear D. This CDR3 contains 12 residues. The germline V gene encodes CDR1 LGHDT and CDR2 YNNKEL (reference sequence). Between the trimmed V and J ends, which lost 1 base and 7 bases, there was a span of 7 bases. The CDR3 loop reads CASSQVGIEAFF. Here the CDR3 DNA reads TGTGCCAGCAGCCAAGTGGGGATTGAAGCTTTCTTT.

V is TRBV2 and J is TRBJ1-6, with D perhaps TRBD1 (5 bases). Trimming pared 7 bases from V and 9 bases from J, leaving 10 bases between. Germline assignment: CDR1 SNHLY and CDR2 FYNNEI. The CDR3 covers 12 residues. The CDR3 reads CASNIGTSPLHF. DNA for the CDR3: TGTGCCAGCAACATAGGGACTTCACCCCTCCACTTT.

This clone has just one count. The chain is built from TRBV14 and TRBJ2-7, with D unresolved. V lost 1 base and J lost 3, with 13 bases in between. The CDR3 runs to 15 residues. Germline V CDR1 and CDR2: SGHDN, FVKESK. CDR3 nucleotides: TGTGCCAGCAGCCAAGTAGTTCTTTTGTTCTACGAGCAGTACGTC. It encodes CASSQVVLLFYEQYV.

This clone was recorded only once. This chain uses TRBV9 with TRBJ2-1; TRBD2 matches at 8 bases. In germline, CDR1 is SGDLS, CDR2 YYNGEE. This CDR3 has 16 amino acids. The V gene end was trimmed by 3 bases and the J gene end by 0 bases; junction bases not matched to a gene: 5. Written as DNA, the CDR3 is TGTGCCAGCAGCGGGGGGACTAGTCACTCCTACAATGAGCAGTTCTTC. Its translation: CASSGGTSHSYNEQFF.

This clone has a single count. The chain employs TRBV7-9 and TRBJ2-1; perhaps TRBD2 as D (6 bases). The germline CDR1 and CDR2 sequences are SEHNR and FQNEAQ (reference sequence). V was clipped by 5 bases and J by 5 bases, with 10 bases between them. CDR3 length: 13 amino acids. The CDR3 is CASSAGLNNEQFF. The CDR3 coding sequence is TGTGCCAGCAGCGCGGGACTTAACAATGAGCAGTTCTTC.

The V gene is TRBV11-2, the J gene TRBJ2-3, with 11 bases fitting TRBD2. Looked up from germline, CDR1 is SGHAT and CDR2 is FQNNGV. The CDR3 extends over 15 amino acids. Losses at the gene ends were 5 bases for V and 5 bases for J; bases not matched to a gene: 6. CDR3 residues: CASSISGGAGDTQYF. CDR3 coding DNA: TGTGCCAGCAGCATTAGCGGGGGGGCGGGAGATACGCAGTATTTT.

V and J are TRBV6-1 and TRBJ1-2; a weak D match, TRBD1 (6 bases). This CDR3 region has 14 residues. Germline loops: CDR1 MNHNS, CDR2 SASEGT. V was pared by 2 bases and J by 7 bases, with 14 bases between. The CDR3 DNA reads as TGTGCCAGCAGTGAAATAGGGGGGGCAGGTGGCTACACCTTC. It encodes CASSEIGGAGGYTF.

This rearrangement joins TRBV6-2 or TRBV6-3 to TRBJ2-4, with D perhaps matching TRBD1 or TRBD2 (6 bases each). V lost 5 bases and J lost 9, with 11 bases in between. The germline gives CDR1 MNHEY, CDR2 SVGEGT. The CDR3 contains 12 residues. CDR3 bases: TGTGCCAGCAGTCACGGGGGCGGCATTCAGTACTTC. This translates into CASSHGGGIQYF.

This chain links TRBV19 with TRBJ2-7; 14 bases map to TRBD2. The junction had 6 bases not matched to a gene; V was cut back by 1 base and J by 4 bases. There are 17 residues in the CDR3. Per germline, CDR1 LNHDA and CDR2 SQIVND (reference sequence). The CDR3 loop reads CASSIGGLAGDSYEQYF. The CDR3 DNA follows: TGTGCCAGTAGTATAGGGGGACTAGCGGGAGATTCGTACGAGCAGTACTTC.

The chain uses TRBV19 and TRBJ1-5; D gene uncertain. CDR1 LNHDA and CDR2 SQIVND come from the germline V gene (reference sequence). The V gene lost 8 bases and the J gene lost 1 base, with 12 bases spanning the gap. The CDR3 spans 14 residues. In DNA, the CDR3 is TGTGCCAGTGAATGGGGAGGGAGCAATCAGCCCCAGCATTTT. Encoded protein: CASEWGGSNQPQHF.

This chain links TRBV27 with TRBJ2-6; D unresolved. This CDR3 is built from 13 residues. Germline V lookup: CDR1 MNHEY, CDR2 SMNVEV (reference sequence). The V and J ends lost 8 bases and 0 bases respectively, with 5 bases between them. The CDR3 loop reads CASGFSGANVLTF. As DNA, the CDR3 is TGTGCCAGCGGGTTCTCTGGGGCCAACGTCCTGACTTTC.

V is TRBV19 and J is TRBJ1-2; TRBD1 is a possible D gene (5 bases). Per germline, CDR1 LNHDA and CDR2 SQIVND (reference sequence). CDR3 length: 14 residues. V was cut by 7 bases and J by 3 bases, with 15 bases left in between. The CDR3 loop is CASIGVIRDYGYTF. The CDR3 DNA reads TGTGCCAGTATAGGGGTGATCAGGGACTATGGCTACACCTTC.

V gene TRBV6-5 combines with J gene TRBJ1-2; unclear D gene. V was pared by 0 bases and J by 5 bases, with 10 bases between. Germline V gene lookup returns CDR1 MNHEY and CDR2 SVGAGI. CDR3 length: 14 amino acids. The chain's CDR3 is CASSYSVGVYGYTF. The CDR3 DNA follows: TGTGCCAGCAGTTACTCTGTAGGTGTATATGGCTACACCTTC.